The sequence of this TCR beta chain was determined in a study of shared clonotypes between healthy human individuals. Study results and limitations: In general, naive subsets displayed greater estimated richness than memory subsets did. Limitation of the genetic and exposure-history diversity represented came from the few donors.

Trimming took 5 bases from V and 6 from J; bases not matched to a gene: 5. From germline, CDR1 is GTSNPN and CDR2 SVGIG (reference sequence). This CDR3 spans 14 amino acids. Clones were sequenced by immunoSEQ multiplex PCR, and TCRdb holds only the in-frame ones, with some missing. The sample holds roughly 2,000,000 clones, over 85% seen once. In this sample, this clone turned up once. Antigen: not known. The naive CD8 subset, CD45RO-negative cells positively selected for CCR7, excluded terminally differentiated effector memory CD45RA+ cells. The clonotype comes from a man younger than 35 in good health. Some clones in this sample may be carry-over from other donors' samples. The source material was naive CD8+ T cells from PBMCs. This sequence joins TRBV30 and TRBJ2-1; 12 bases align to TRBD2. The CDR3 loop is CAWASGRGFNEQFF. DNA for the CDR3: TGTGCCTGGGCTAGCGGGAGGGGTTTCAATGAGCAGTTCTTC. Full variable domain (rest looked up from reference TRBV30 and TRBJ2-1): SQTIHQWPATLVQPVGSPLSLECTVEGTSNPNLYWYRQAAGRGLQLLFYSVGIGQISSEVPQNLSASRPQDRQFILSSKKLLLSDSGFYLCAWASGRGFNEQFFGPGTRLTVL.